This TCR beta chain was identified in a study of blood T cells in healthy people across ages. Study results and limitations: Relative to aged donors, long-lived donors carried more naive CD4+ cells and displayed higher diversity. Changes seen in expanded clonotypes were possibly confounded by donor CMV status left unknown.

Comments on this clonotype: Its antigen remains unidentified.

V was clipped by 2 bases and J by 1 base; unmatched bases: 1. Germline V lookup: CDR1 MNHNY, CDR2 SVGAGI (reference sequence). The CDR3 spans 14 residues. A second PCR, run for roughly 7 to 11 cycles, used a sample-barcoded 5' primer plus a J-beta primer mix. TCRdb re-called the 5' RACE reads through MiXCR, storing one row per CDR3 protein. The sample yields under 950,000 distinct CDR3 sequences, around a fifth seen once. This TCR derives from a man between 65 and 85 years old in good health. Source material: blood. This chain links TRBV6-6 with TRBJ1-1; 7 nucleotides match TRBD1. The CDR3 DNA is TGTGCCAGCAGTTACCGGACAGGGAACACTGAAGCTTTCTTT. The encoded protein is CASSYRTGNTEAFF.